The 24 T cell receptor beta chains below all came from one sample that was sequenced in a study of T cell responses to AZD1222 COVID-19 vaccine. The assay was immunoSEQ multiplex PCR, and TCRdb's table has in-frame clones only and misses some. Among approximately 140,000 clones listed, about 91% were seen once. The sample was peripheral blood, taken on day 0 of AZD1222 vaccination. These receptors were obtained from an adult in good health.

Only one count was recorded for this clone. This chain uses TRBV7-2 with TRBJ2-2; D is uncertain. Germline CDR1 SGHTA, CDR2 FQGNSA. V was pared by 1 base and J by 1 base, with 4 bases between. This CDR3 spans 14 amino acids. CDR3 DNA sequence: TGTGCCAGCAGCTTAGGTGTGAACACCGGGGAGCTGTTTTTT. Translation: CASSLGVNTGELFF.

The chain carries TRBV7-2 and TRBJ2-7; D might be TRBD2 (5 bases). The CDR3 consists of 14 residues. Germline-derived CDR1 and CDR2 are SGHTA and FQGNSA. V gave up 1 base and J gave up 3 bases, with 10 bases separating them. The CDR3 region is CASSLGGAIYEQYF. The CDR3 DNA is TGTGCCAGCAGCTTAGGGGGAGCCATCTACGAGCAGTACTTC.

The V gene is TRBV2, the J gene TRBJ1-1, with TRBD1 matching 8 bases. Germline V CDR1 and CDR2: SNHLY, FYNNEI. Unmatched junction bases numbered 11, after V lost 3 bases and J lost 5 bases. The length of the CDR3 is 16 residues. CDR3 nucleotides: TGTGCCAGCAGTGATCCTCGACAGGGGACGTTTACTGAAGCTTTCTTT. This gives the protein CASSDPRQGTFTEAFF.

The V and J genes are TRBV2 and TRBJ1-3; 8 bases line up with TRBD1. V gave up 7 bases and J gave up 4 bases; unmatched junction bases: 3. The V gene's germline CDR1 is SNHLY and CDR2 FYNNEI. The CDR3 is 13 residues long. The CDR3 spells CASTTGEGNTIYF. The DNA of the CDR3 is TGTGCCAGCACGACAGGGGAAGGAAACACCATATATTTT.

V gene TRBV7-7 combines with J gene TRBJ1-1, with a tentative D call TRBD1 (5 bases). V lost 5 bases and J 4 bases, leaving 11 bases between the germline ends. This CDR3 comprises 13 residues. Germline loops: CDR1 SSHAT, CDR2 FNYEAQ (reference sequence). In DNA, the CDR3 is TGTGCCAGCAGCCCCAGGGTGGGCACTGAAGCTTTCTTT. Translation: CASSPRVGTEAFF.

This clone appeared once. This CDR3 is CASSSLATSGGAYEQYF. In DNA, the CDR3 is TGTGCCAGCAGTAGCTTAGCAACTAGCGGGGGGGCTTACGAGCAGTACTTC. The chain uses TRBV7-2 and TRBJ2-7, with TRBD2 matching over 13 bases. The CDR3 sequence is 17 residues long. The V and J ends lost 6 bases and 4 bases, in that order; junction bases with no gene match: 12. Germline values: CDR1 SGHTA, CDR2 FQGNSA.

The CDR3 here is CAARQGYNSPLHF. CDR3 coding DNA: TGTGCCGCAAGACAGGGCTATAATTCACCCCTCCACTTT. The V and J genes are TRBV2 and TRBJ1-6; 7 bases align to TRBD1. This CDR3 has 13 residues. Germline V lookup: CDR1 SNHLY, CDR2 FYNNEI. Trimming took 11 bases from V and 3 from J; bases not matched to a gene: 4. Looking up the rest from reference TRBV2 and TRBJ1-6 gives the full variable domain: EPEVTQTPSHQVTQMGQEVILRCVPISNHLYFYWYRQILGQKVEFLVSFYNNEISEKSEIFDDQFSVERPDGSNFTLKIRSTKLEDSAMYFCAARQGYNSPLHFGNGTRLTVT.

This clone has only one observation. The CDR3 loop is CASSPYSGGAGHGELFF. CDR3 nucleotides: TGTGCCAGCAGCCCTTATAGCGGGGGGGCTGGACACGGGGAGCTGTTTTTT. V is TRBV9 and J is TRBJ2-2, with TRBD2 identical over 11 bases. The germline gives CDR1 SGDLS, CDR2 YYNGEE. The CDR3 covers 17 residues. J was trimmed by 7 bases and V by 4 bases; bases with no gene match: 12.

The V and J genes are TRBV10-1 and TRBJ1-1, with D possibly being TRBD1 (5 bases). V was pared by 2 bases and J by 0 bases, with 16 bases between. Germline V gene sequence: CDR1 WNHNN, CDR2 SYGVQD (reference sequence). The CDR3 covers 17 residues. CDR3 DNA sequence: TGCGCCAGCAGTGAGGGGGGTTGGAGGGTTTTGAACACTGAAGCTTTCTTT. Translated, it gives CASSEGGWRVLNTEAFF.

The DNA for the CDR3 is TGTGCCAGCAGCTTACCTAACCAGCCCCAGCATTTT. It is translated as CASSLPNQPQHF. This rearrangement joins TRBV7-2 to TRBJ1-5, with unresolved D. The CDR3 is 12 amino acids. Looked up from germline, CDR1 is SGHTA and CDR2 is FQGNSA. The V and J ends lost 2 bases and 7 bases respectively, with 6 bases between them.

A single count supports this clone. The genes are TRBV5-8 and TRBJ1-4; TRBD1 matches 10 bases. CDR1 SGHTS and CDR2 YDEGEE come from the germline V gene. After removal of 0 bases from V and 8 bases from J, the junction contained 1 base not matched to a gene. This CDR3 has 14 amino acids. For the CDR3, the DNA is TGTGCCAGCAGCTTGGGACAGGGGGCAGAAAAACTGTTTTTT. This encodes CASSLGQGAEKLFF.

The V call is TRBV2, the J call TRBJ1-2; D not certain. Germline V CDR1 and CDR2: SNHLY, FYNNEI. Trimming left V 9 bases short and J 5 bases short, with 16 bases between. The CDR3 covers 13 residues. The CDR3 protein is CASRSRALYGYTF. The CDR3 coding sequence is TGTGCCAGTAGAAGTAGGGCCCTATATGGCTACACCTTC. Full variable domain (rest looked up from reference TRBV2 and TRBJ1-2): EPEVTQTPSHQVTQMGQEVILRCVPISNHLYFYWYRQILGQKVEFLVSFYNNEISEKSEIFDDQFSVERPDGSNFTLKIRSTKLEDSAMYFCASRSRALYGYTFGSGTRLTVV.

The chain has TRBV5-4 and TRBJ2-1, with D perhaps matching TRBD2 (7 bases). Germline CDR1 is SGHNT and CDR2 is YYREEE (reference sequence). This CDR3 spans 15 amino acids. V lost 4 bases, J lost 7 bases, and 18 bases lay in between. The CDR3 DNA reads as TGTGCCAGCAGCCCGGACGGGGGGCGGGTGAATGAGCAGTTCTTC. Protein sequence: CASSPDGGRVNEQFF. The full variable domain, with the rest looked up from reference TRBV5-4 and TRBJ2-1, is ETGVTQSPTHLIKTRGQQVTLRCSSQSGHNTVSWYQQALGQGPQFIFQYYREEENGRGNFPPRFSGLQFPNYSSELNVNALELDDSALYLCASSPDGGRVNEQFFGPGTRLTVL.

The V gene is TRBV5-6, the J gene TRBJ1-1; D might be TRBD1 (5 bases). The CDR3 length is 16 residues. V dropped 3 bases and J dropped 8 bases, with 23 bases sitting between them. In germline, CDR1 is SGHDT, CDR2 YYEEEE. CDR3 region: CASSWGDGGREAEAFF. DNA of the CDR3: TGTGCCAGCAGCTGGGGGGACGGCGGGCGGGAGGCCGAAGCTTTCTTT.

This chain joins TRBV24-1 and TRBJ2-1; 9 bases align to TRBD1. Germline trimming cut 3 bases from V and 6 bases from J; bases unmatched to any gene: 11. The CDR3 sequence is 17 residues long. Germline V gene data show CDR1 as KGHDR and CDR2 as SFDVKD. In DNA form, the CDR3 reads TGTGCCACCAGTGATCGACCCACAGGGGGCGCGGTCAATGAGCAGTTCTTC. This translates into CATSDRPTGGAVNEQFF.

The chain couples TRBV14 to TRBJ1-2; D unresolved. This CDR3 is 12 amino acids long. V was pared by 3 bases and J by 7 bases, with 9 bases between. The germline V gene encodes CDR1 SGHDN and CDR2 FVKESK. CDR3 sequence reads: CASSQSGSGYTF. CDR3 bases: TGTGCCAGCAGCCAGAGCGGGTCTGGCTACACCTTC.

This clone counts as medium-sized. The chain combines TRBV28 with TRBJ1-5; D call uncertain. The germline gives CDR1 MDHEN, CDR2 SYDVKM. The CDR3 covers 14 residues. Deletions cut 8 bases from V and 0 bases from J, with 11 bases between. The CDR3 DNA sequence: TGTGCCAGCGGGTGGTCAGTTAGCAATCAGCCCCAGCATTTT. Translated, it gives CASGWSVSNQPQHF.

The gene calls are TRBV30 and TRBJ1-1; possible D gene TRBD1, 6 bases. This CDR3 spans 13 amino acids. Per the germline V gene, CDR1 is GTSNPN and CDR2 is SVGIG (reference sequence). The V end lost 0 bases, the J end lost 11 bases, and 16 bases lay between the germline ends. CDR3 residues: CAWSVPGDPSAFF. CDR3 in DNA: TGTGCCTGGAGTGTACCAGGGGATCCCTCGGCTTTCTTT.

The chain carries TRBV28 and TRBJ1-1; D not certain. Per the germline V gene, CDR1 is MDHEN and CDR2 is SYDVKM. V was pared by 2 bases and J by 7 bases, with 8 bases between. The CDR3 contains 12 residues. CDR3: CASSLLGSEAFF. In DNA form, the CDR3 reads TGTGCCAGCAGTTTACTGGGAAGTGAAGCTTTCTTT.

The genes are TRBV3-1 (or the pseudogene TRBV3-2) and TRBJ2-2; 8 bases align to TRBD1. CDR1 is LGHDT and CDR2 is YNNKEL in the germline V gene (reference sequence). The V and J ends lost 5 bases and 1 base, in that order; junction bases with no gene match: 6. The CDR3 runs 16 residues. Here the CDR3 DNA reads TGTGCCAGCAGCTCGTCAGGGGGCGGGAACACCGGGGAGCTGTTTTTT. Amino acids: CASSSSGGGNTGELFF.

Within the sample, this clone is medium-sized. V gene TRBV4-2 combines with J gene TRBJ2-1, with 7 positions matching TRBD2. Germline V gene data show CDR1 as LGHNA and CDR2 as YNFKEQ. V gave up 0 bases and J gave up 3 bases; unmatched junction bases: 5. The CDR3 runs 16 residues. The CDR3 coding sequence is TGTGCCAGCAGCCAAGATTTGGGGGGGGGCTACAATGAGCAGTTCTTC. It encodes CASSQDLGGGYNEQFF.

This sequence joins TRBV3-1 (or the pseudogene TRBV3-2) and TRBJ2-5; D is unclear. The CDR3 length is 13 residues. V was clipped by 0 bases and J by 4 bases, with 6 bases between them. Germline V gene lookup returns CDR1 LGHDT and CDR2 YNNKEL (reference sequence). The CDR3 region is CASSQDSGETQYF. As DNA, the CDR3 is TGTGCCAGCAGCCAAGATTCGGGAGAGACCCAGTACTTC.

The rearrangement joins TRBV6-2 or TRBV6-3 to TRBJ2-1; the D gene could be TRBD1 or TRBD2 (6 bases each). Looked up from germline, CDR1 is MNHEY and CDR2 is SVGEGT. V was trimmed by 4 bases and J by 7 bases, leaving 14 bases between them. This CDR3 contains 14 residues. CDR3: CASSSGAEVNEQFF. CDR3 nucleotide sequence: TGTGCCAGCAGTTCGGGGGCGGAAGTAAATGAGCAGTTCTTC.

The chain carries TRBV9 and TRBJ2-2; 8 positions match TRBD2. Germline V CDR1 and CDR2: SGDLS, YYNGEE. J lost 6 bases, V lost 2 bases, and 12 bases had no gene match. The CDR3 extends over 17 amino acids. The CDR3 spells CASSVHPGTRGAGELFF. CDR3 bases: TGTGCCAGCAGCGTTCACCCCGGGACTAGGGGGGCCGGGGAGCTGTTTTTT. The whole variable domain, filled in from reference TRBV9 and TRBJ2-2, reads DSGVTQTPKHLITATGQRVTLRCSPRSGDLSVYWYQQSLDQGLQFLIQYYNGEERAKGNILERFSAQQFPDLHSELNLSSLELGDSALYFCASSVHPGTRGAGELFFGEGSRLTVL.